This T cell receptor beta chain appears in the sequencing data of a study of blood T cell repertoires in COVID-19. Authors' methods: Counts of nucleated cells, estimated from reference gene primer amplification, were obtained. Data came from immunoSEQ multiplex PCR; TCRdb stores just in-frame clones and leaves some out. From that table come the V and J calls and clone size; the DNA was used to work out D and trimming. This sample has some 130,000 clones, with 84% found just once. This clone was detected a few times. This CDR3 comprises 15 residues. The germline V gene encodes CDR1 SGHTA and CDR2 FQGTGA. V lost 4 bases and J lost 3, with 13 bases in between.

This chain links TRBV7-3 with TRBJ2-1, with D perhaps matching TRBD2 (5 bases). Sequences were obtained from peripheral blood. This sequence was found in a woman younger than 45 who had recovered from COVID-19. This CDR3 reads CASSSYHGLYNEQFF. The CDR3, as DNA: TGTGCCAGCAGCTCGTACCACGGACTCTACAATGAGCAGTTCTTC.